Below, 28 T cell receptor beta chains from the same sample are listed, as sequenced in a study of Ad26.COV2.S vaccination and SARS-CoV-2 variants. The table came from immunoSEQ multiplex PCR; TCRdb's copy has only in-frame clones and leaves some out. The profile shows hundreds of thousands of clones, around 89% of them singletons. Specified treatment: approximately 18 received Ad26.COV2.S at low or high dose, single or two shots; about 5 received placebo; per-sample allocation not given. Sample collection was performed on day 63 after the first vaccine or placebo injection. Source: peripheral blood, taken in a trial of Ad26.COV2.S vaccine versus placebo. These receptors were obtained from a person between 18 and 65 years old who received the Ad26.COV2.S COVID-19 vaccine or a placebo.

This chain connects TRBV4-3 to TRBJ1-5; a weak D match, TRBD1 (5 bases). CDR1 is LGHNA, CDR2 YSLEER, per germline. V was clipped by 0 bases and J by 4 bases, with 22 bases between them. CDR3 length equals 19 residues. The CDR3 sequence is CASSQDLSAGSNSNQPQHF. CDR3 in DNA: TGCGCCAGCAGCCAAGATTTGTCGGCAGGGTCTAACTCTAATCAGCCCCAGCATTTT.

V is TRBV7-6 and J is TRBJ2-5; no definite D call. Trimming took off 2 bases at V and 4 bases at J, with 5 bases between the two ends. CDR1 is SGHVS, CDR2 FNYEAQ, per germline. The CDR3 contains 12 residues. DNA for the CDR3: TGTGCCAGCAGCTTAAATTCAGAGACCCAGTACTTC. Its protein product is CASSLNSETQYF.

The CDR3 sequence is CASSSWMTPGGETQYF. For the CDR3, the DNA is TGTGCCAGCAGCTCGTGGATGACACCCGGGGGAGAGACCCAGTACTTC. The chain has TRBV5-4 and TRBJ2-5, with TRBD2 as a possible D gene (6 bases). The CDR3 is 16 amino acids. The germline CDR1 and CDR2 sequences are SGHNT and YYREEE (reference sequence). Trimming took off 3 bases at V and 4 bases at J, with 19 bases between the two ends. Supplemented by reference TRBV5-4 and TRBJ2-5, the full variable domain reads ETGVTQSPTHLIKTRGQQVTLRCSSQSGHNTVSWYQQALGQGPQFIFQYYREEENGRGNFPPRFSGLQFPNYSSELNVNALELDDSALYLCASSSWMTPGGETQYFGPGTRLLVL.

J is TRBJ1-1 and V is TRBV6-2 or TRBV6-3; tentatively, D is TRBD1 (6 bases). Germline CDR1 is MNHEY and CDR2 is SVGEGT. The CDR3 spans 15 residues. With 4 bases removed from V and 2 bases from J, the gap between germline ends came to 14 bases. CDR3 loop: CASSWTDFGNTEAFF. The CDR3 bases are TGTGCCAGCAGTTGGACAGATTTTGGAAACACTGAAGCTTTCTTT.

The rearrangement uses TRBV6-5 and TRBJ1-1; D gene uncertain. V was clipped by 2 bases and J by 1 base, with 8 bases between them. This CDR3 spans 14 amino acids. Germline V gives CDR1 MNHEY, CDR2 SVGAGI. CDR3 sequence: CASSYRAENTEAFF. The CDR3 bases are TGTGCCAGCAGTTACCGGGCAGAGAACACTGAAGCTTTCTTT.

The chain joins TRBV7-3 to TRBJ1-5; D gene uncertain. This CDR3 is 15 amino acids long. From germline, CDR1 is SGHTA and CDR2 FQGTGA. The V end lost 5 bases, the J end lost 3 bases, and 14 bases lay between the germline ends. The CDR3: CASSVGVRYNQPQHF. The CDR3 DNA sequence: TGTGCCAGCAGCGTCGGGGTCCGATACAATCAGCCCCAGCATTTT.

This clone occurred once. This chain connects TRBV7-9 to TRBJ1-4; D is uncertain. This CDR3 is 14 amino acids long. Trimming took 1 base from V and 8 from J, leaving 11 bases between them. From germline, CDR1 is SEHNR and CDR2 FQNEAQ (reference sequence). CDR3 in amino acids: CASSLEQVGEKLFF. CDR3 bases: TGTGCCAGCAGCTTAGAGCAGGTTGGAGAAAAACTGTTTTTT. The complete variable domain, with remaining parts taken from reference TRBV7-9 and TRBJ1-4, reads DTGVSQNPRHKITKRGQNVTFRCDPISEHNRLYWYRQTLGQGPEFLTYFQNEAQLEKSRLLSDRFSAERPKGSFSTLEIQRTEQGDSAMYLCASSLEQVGEKLFFGSGTQLSVL.

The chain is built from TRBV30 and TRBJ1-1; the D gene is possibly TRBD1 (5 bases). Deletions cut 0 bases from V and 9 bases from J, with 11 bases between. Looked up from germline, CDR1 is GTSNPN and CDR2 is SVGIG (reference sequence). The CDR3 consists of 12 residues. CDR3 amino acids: CAWSVRGTKAFF. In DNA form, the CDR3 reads TGTGCCTGGAGTGTGAGGGGAACTAAAGCTTTCTTT.

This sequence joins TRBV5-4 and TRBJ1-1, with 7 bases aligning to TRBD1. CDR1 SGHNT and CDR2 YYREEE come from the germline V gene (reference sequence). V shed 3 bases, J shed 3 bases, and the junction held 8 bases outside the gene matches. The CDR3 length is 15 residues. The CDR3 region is CASSSKTGIYTEAFF. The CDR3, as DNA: TGTGCCAGCAGCTCCAAGACAGGGATCTACACTGAAGCTTTCTTT. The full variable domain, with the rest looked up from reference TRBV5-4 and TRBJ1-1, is ETGVTQSPTHLIKTRGQQVTLRCSSQSGHNTVSWYQQALGQGPQFIFQYYREEENGRGNFPPRFSGLQFPNYSSELNVNALELDDSALYLCASSSKTGIYTEAFFGQGTRLTVV.

The CDR3 nucleotides read TGTGCCAGCAGTTCCGACAGGGTTGAAAAACTGTTTTTT. This encodes CASSSDRVEKLFF. The V and J genes are TRBV6-1 and TRBJ1-4; TRBD1 matches 7 bases. Germline-derived CDR1 and CDR2 are MNHNS and SASEGT. The CDR3 has 13 amino acids. With V trimmed by 5 bases and J by 7 bases, 4 bases remained unmatched.

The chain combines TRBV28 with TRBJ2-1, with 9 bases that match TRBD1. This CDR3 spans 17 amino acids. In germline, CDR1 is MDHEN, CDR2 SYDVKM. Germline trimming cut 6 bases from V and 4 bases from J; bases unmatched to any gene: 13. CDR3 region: CASSPRVRDRAYNEQFF. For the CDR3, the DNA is TGTGCCAGCAGCCCCCGGGTGCGGGACAGGGCGTACAATGAGCAGTTCTTC.

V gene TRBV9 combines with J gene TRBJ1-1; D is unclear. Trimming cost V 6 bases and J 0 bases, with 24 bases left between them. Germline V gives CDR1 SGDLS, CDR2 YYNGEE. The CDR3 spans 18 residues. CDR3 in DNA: TGTGCCAGCAACCTCCCCCCGGCGGCGGCAGGAGTGAACACTGAAGCTTTCTTT. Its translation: CASNLPPAAAGVNTEAFF.

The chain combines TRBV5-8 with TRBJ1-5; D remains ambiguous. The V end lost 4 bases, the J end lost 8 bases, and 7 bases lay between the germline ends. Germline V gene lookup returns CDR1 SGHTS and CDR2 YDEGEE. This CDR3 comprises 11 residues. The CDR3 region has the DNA TGTGCCAGCAGCCCCGGGAAGCCCCAGCATTTT. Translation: CASSPGKPQHF.

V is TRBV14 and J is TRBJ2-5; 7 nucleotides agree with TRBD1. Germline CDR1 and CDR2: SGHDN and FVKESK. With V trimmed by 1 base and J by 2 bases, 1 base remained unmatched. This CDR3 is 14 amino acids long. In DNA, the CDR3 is TGTGCCAGCAGCCAAGCAGGGGGTCAAGAGACCCAGTACTTC. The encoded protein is CASSQAGGQETQYF.

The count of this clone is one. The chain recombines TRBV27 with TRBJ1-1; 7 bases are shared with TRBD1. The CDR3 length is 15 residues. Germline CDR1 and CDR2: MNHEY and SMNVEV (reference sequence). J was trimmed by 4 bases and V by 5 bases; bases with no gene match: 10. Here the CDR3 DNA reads TGTGCCAGCAGTCTCGAACAGGGGCGGACCACTGAAGCTTTCTTT. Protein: CASSLEQGRTTEAFF.

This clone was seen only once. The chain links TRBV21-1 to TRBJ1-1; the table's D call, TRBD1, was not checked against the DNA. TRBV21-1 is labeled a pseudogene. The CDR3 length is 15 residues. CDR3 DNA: TGTGCCAGCAGCAGGAAGAACAGACTGAACACTGAAGCTTTCTTT. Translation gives CASSRKNRLNTEAFF.

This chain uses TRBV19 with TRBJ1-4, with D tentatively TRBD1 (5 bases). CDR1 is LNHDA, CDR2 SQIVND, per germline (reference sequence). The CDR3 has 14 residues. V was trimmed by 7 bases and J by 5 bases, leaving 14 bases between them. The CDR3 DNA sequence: TGTGCCAGTACACCCCGCCACAGGAATGAAAAACTGTTTTTT. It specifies CASTPRHRNEKLFF.

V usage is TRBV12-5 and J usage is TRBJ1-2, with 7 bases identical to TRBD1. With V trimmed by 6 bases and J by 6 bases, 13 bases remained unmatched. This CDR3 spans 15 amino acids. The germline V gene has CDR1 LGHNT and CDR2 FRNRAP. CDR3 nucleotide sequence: TGTGCTAGTGGGCTTGACAGGGAGGTGTGGAATGGCTACACCTTC. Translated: CASGLDREVWNGYTF.

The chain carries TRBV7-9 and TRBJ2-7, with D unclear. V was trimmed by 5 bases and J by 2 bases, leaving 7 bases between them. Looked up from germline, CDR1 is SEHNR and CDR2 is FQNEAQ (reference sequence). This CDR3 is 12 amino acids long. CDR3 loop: CASSDSTYEQYF. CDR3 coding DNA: TGTGCCAGCAGCGATAGCACCTACGAGCAGTACTTC.

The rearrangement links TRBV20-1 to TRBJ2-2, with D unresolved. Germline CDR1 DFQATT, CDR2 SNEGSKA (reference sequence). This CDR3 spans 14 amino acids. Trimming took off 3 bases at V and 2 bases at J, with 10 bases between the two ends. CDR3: CSASLARNTGELFF. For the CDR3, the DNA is TGCAGTGCTAGTTTAGCAAGAAACACCGGGGAGCTGTTTTTT.

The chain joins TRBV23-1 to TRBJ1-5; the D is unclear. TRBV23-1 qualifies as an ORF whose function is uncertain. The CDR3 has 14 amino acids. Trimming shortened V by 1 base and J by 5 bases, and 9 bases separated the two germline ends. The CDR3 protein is CASSQFPSYQPQHF. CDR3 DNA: TGCGCCAGCAGTCAATTCCCCAGTTATCAGCCCCAGCATTTT.

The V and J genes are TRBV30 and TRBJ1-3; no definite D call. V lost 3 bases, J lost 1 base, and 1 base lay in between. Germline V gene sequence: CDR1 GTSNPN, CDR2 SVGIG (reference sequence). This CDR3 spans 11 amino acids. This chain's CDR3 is CAWRSGNTIYF. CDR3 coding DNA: TGTGCCTGGAGATCTGGAAACACCATATATTTT. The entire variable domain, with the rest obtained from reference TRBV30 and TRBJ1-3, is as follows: SQTIHQWPATLVQPVGSPLSLECTVEGTSNPNLYWYRQAAGRGLQLLFYSVGIGQISSEVPQNLSASRPQDRQFILSSKKLLLSDSGFYLCAWRSGNTIYFGEGSWLTVV.

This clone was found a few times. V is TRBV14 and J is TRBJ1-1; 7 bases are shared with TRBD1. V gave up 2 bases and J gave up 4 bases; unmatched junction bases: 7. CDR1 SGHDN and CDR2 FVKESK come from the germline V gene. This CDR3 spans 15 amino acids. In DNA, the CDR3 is TGTGCCAGCAGCCAATACAGGGGAGATTCCACTGAAGCTTTCTTT. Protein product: CASSQYRGDSTEAFF.

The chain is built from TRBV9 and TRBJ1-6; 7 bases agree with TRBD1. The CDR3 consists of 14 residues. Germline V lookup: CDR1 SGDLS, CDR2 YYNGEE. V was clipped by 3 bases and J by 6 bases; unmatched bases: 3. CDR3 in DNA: TGTGCCAGCAGCGCGGGACAGCCTAATTCACCCCTCCACTTT. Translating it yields CASSAGQPNSPLHF.

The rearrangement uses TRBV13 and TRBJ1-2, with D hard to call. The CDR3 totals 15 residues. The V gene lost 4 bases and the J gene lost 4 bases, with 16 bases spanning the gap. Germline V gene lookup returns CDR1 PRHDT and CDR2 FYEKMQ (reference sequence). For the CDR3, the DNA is TGTGCCAGCAGCTCGCCGGGCCGGGGAGTCTATGGCTACACCTTC. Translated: CASSSPGRGVYGYTF.

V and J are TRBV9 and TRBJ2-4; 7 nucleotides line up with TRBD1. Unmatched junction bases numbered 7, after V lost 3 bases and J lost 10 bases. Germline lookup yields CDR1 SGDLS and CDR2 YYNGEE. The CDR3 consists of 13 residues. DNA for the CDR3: TGTGCCAGCAGCGAAGGGACAGTGGATATTCAGTACTTC. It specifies CASSEGTVDIQYF.

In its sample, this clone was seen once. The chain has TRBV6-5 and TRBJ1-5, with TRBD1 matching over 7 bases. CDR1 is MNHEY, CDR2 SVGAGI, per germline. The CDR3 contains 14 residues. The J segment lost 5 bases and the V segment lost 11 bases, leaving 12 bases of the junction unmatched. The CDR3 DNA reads TGTGCCTGCACCGACAGGGCCCCCGATCAGCCCCAGCATTTT. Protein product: CACTDRAPDQPQHF.

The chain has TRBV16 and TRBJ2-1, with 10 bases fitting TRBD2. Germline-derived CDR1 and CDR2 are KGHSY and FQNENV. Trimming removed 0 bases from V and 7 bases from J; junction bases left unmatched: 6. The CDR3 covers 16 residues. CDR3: CASSQSSGRAMNEQFF. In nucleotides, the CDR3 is TGTGCCAGCAGCCAATCCAGCGGGAGGGCCATGAATGAGCAGTTCTTC. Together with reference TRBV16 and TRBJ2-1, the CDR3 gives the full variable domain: GEEVAQTPKHLVRGEGQKAKLYCAPIKGHSYVFWYQQVLKNEFKFLISFQNENVFDETGMPKERFSAKCLPNSPCSLEIQATKLEDSAVYFCASSQSSGRAMNEQFFGPGTRLTVL.